This T cell receptor beta chain was profiled in a study of T cells in Graves' hyperthyroidism and ophthalmopathy. Stable Graves' hyperthyroidism denoted no ophthalmopathy progression over 18 months. Pregnant or lactating patients were excluded, as were those with uncontrolled infection or other autoimmune disease. This clonotype was picked up many times. Amplification of TCR beta CDR3 regions used RNA as the template. First-round RT-PCR targeting the TCR CDR3 was performed with the HTBI primer set. TCRdb re-analysed the multiplex PCR reads in MiXCR, keeping a single row per CDR3 protein. The sample yields fewer than 350,000 distinct CDR3 sequences, around 13% seen once. CDR3 length: 15 residues. Germline V lookup: CDR1 SNHLY, CDR2 FYNNEI. V was shortened by 6 bases and J by 0 bases, with 13 bases between the two germline ends.

The sequencing sample was made of blood. This chain links TRBV2 with TRBJ2-3; possibly TRBD2 for D (5 bases). The TCR sequence derives from a woman aged 40 to 50 with Graves' hyperthyroidism. CDR3 nucleotide sequence: TGTGCCAGCAGGCCCGGGGAACGAAGCACAGATACGCAGTATTTT. As protein: CASRPGERSTDTQYF.